This TCR beta chain is drawn from a study of T cell repertoires in cytomegalovirus infection. Looking at the study overall: As its CMV epitopes, the study selected recently identified HLA-C-restricted and well-studied HLA-B-restricted targets. Both CMV infection and a matching HLA type were indicated by public TCR beta signatures. Study findings and constraints: What dominated the ex vivo response were HLA-C-restricted CMV-specific TCR beta clonotypes.

Remarks on this clonotype: Its cognate antigen is unknown.

Germline-derived CDR1 and CDR2 are MNHNS and SASEGT. Trimming took 1 base from V and 4 from J, leaving 16 bases between them. The CDR3 loop spans 16 amino acids. TCRdb reanalysed the reads using MiXCR and keeps one entry per CDR3 protein. The sample has around 58,000 distinct CDR3 sequences; around 20% are singletons. The chain joins TRBV6-1 to TRBJ2-5, with D maybe TRBD1 (5 bases). The TCR sequence derives from a human donor in good health (CMV status not recorded). Some clones in this sample may be carry-over from other donors' samples. Sequenced material: CD8+ T cells from cultured PBMCs, taken from culture after CMV antigen stimulation. This CDR3 is CASSEVETVWTETQYF. CDR3 sequence (DNA): TGTGCCAGCAGTGAAGTAGAGACAGTATGGACAGAGACCCAGTACTTC.